This TCR beta chain came from a study of blood T cell repertoires in COVID-19. In the study overall: Symptom resolution, clearance, or two negative PCRs marked the recovered donors of Cohort 3. Samples representing acute and convalescent COVID-19 were sourced from the United States, Italy and Spain.

This CDR3 spans 15 amino acids. TCRdb keeps only in-frame clones here, not all; method: immunoSEQ multiplex PCR. The sample has approximately 360,000 clones, 70% to 90% seen once. Participant-given clinical history determined each cohort assignment. The chain recombines TRBV21-1 with TRBJ2-7; the table's D call, TRBD2, was not checked against the DNA. TRBV21-1 is labeled a pseudogene. The sample was PBMCs or T cells enriched from blood (not recorded which). This receptor was obtained from a man aged 35 to 55 in a cohort exposed to, infected with or recovered from COVID-19 (not recorded which). For the CDR3, the DNA is TGTGCCAGCAGCATTGGTTCGGAGAGCTCCTACGAGCAGTACTTC. It yields the protein CASSIGSESSYEQYF.